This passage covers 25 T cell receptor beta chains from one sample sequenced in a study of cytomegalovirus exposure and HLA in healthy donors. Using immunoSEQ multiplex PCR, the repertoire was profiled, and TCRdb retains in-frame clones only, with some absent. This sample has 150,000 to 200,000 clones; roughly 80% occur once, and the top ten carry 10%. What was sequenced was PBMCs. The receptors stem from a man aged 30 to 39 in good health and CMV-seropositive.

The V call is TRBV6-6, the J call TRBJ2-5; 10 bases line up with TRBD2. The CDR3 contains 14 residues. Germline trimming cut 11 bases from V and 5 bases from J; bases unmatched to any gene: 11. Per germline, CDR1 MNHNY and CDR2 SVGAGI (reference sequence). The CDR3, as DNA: TGTGCCGTAGGCCAAGCGGGGGGGCGGGAGACCCAGTACTTC. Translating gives CAVGQAGGRETQYF.

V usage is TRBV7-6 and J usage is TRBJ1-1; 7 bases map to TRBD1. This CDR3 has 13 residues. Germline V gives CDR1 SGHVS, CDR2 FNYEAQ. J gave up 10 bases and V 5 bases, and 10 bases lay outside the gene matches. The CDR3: CASSPKTGIGAFF. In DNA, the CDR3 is TGTGCCAGCAGCCCGAAGACAGGGATAGGAGCTTTCTTT.

The CDR3 DNA is TGTGCCAGCAGCCCCCCTGGTGGGGCTAGCACTGAAGCTTTCTTT. Amino acids: CASSPPGGASTEAFF. The chain is built from TRBV28 and TRBJ1-1; weak D call: TRBD1 (5 bases). Germline CDR1 MDHEN, CDR2 SYDVKM. Trimming cost V 6 bases and J 4 bases, with 18 bases left between them. There are 15 residues in the CDR3.

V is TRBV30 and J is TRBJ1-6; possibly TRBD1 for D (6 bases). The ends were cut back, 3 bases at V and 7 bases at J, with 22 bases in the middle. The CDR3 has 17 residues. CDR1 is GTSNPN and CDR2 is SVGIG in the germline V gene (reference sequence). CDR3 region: CAWSAQGPYRANSPLHF. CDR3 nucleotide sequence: TGTGCCTGGAGCGCGCAAGGGCCCTACAGGGCGAATTCACCCCTCCACTTT.

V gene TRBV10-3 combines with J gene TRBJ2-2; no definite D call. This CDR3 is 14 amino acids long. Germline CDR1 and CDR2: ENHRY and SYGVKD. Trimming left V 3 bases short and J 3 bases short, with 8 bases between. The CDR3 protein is CAISENKYTGELFF. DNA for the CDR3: TGTGCCATCAGTGAAAACAAGTACACCGGGGAGCTGTTTTTT.

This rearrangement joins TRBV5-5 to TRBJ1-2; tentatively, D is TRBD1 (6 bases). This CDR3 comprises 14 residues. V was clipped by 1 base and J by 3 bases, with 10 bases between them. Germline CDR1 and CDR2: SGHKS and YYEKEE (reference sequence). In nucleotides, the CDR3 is TGTGCCAGCAGCTTGTCGTCAGGGGACTATGGCTACACCTTC. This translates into CASSLSSGDYGYTF.

The CDR3 spells CASSLDSAATSAGGYTF. In DNA form, the CDR3 reads TGTGCCAGCAGCTTAGACTCCGCTGCGACTTCAGCTGGCGGCTACACCTTC. The chain recombines TRBV7-2 with TRBJ1-2; no reliable D call. V lost 1 base and J lost 8, with 23 bases in between. Per germline, CDR1 SGHTA and CDR2 FQGNSA. There are 17 residues in the CDR3.

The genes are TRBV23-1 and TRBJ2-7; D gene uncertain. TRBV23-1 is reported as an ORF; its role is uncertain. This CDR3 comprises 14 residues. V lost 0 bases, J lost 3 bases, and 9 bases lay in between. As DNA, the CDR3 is TGCGCCAGCAGTCAATCGTCACACGTCTACGAGCAGTACTTC. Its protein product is CASSQSSHVYEQYF.

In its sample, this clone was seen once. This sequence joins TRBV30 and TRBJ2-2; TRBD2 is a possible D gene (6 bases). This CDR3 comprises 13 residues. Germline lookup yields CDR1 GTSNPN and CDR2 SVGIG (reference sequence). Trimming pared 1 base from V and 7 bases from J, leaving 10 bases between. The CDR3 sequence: CAWSDGGSGELFF. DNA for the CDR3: TGTGCCTGGAGTGACGGGGGTAGCGGGGAGCTGTTTTTT.

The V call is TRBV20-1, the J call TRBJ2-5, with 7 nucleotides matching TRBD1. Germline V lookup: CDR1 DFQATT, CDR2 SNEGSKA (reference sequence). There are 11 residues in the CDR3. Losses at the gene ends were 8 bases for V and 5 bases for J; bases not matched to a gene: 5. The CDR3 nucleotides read TGCAGTTCGCACAGGGGTGAGACCCAGTACTTC. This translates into CSSHRGETQYF.

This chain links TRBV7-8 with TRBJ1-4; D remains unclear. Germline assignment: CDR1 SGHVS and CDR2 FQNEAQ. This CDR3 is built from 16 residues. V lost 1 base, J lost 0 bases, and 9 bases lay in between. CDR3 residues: CASSLGYSATNEKLFF. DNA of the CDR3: TGTGCCAGCAGCTTAGGGTACTCTGCAACTAATGAAAAACTGTTTTTT.

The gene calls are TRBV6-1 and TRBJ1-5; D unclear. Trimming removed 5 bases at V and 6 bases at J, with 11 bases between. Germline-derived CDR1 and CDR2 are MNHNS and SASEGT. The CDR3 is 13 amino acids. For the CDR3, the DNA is TGTGCCAGCAGTCCCGTGTCGGGTCAGCCCCAGCATTTT. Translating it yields CASSPVSGQPQHF.

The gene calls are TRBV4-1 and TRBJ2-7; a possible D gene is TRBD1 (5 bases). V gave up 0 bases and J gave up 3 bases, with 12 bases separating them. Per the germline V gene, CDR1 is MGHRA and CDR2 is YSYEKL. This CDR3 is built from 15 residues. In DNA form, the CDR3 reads TGCGCCAGCAGCCAAGAAGGGGAACAGAACTACGAGCAGTACTTC. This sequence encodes CASSQEGEQNYEQYF.

The CDR3 is CASSPGQGKDGYTF. For the CDR3, the DNA is TGTGCCAGCTCTCCGGGACAGGGGAAAGATGGCTACACCTTC. The gene calls are TRBV18 and TRBJ1-2; 10 nucleotides agree with TRBD1. CDR1 and CDR2 from the germline V gene are KGHSH and LQKENI. CDR3 length: 14 residues. V lost 6 bases and J lost 6; bases outside the gene matches: 7.

The CDR3, as DNA: TGTGCCAGCAGCTCCGGGGGGCAAGAGACCCAGTACTTC. It yields the protein CASSSGGQETQYF. The gene calls are TRBV7-9 and TRBJ2-5; 7 bases align to TRBD2. CDR1 SEHNR and CDR2 FQNEAQ come from the germline V gene (reference sequence). The CDR3 has 13 amino acids. The ends lost 4 bases at V and 2 bases at J; junction bases unmatched: 1.

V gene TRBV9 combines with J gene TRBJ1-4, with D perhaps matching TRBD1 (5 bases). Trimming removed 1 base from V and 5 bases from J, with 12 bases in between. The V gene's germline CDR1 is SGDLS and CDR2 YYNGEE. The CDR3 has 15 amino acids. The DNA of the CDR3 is TGTGCCAGCAGCGTATGGGACGGGGGGAATGAAAAACTGTTTTTT. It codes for CASSVWDGGNEKLFF.

CDR3 residues: CASSESRETASGANVLTF. In DNA form, the CDR3 reads TGCGCCAGCAGTGAGAGTAGAGAGACAGCCTCTGGGGCCAACGTCCTGACTTTC. The V gene is TRBV10-1, the J gene TRBJ2-6; possibly TRBD1 for D (5 bases). Trimming took 2 bases from V and 0 from J, leaving 14 bases between them. Germline V gene sequence: CDR1 WNHNN, CDR2 SYGVQD (reference sequence). The CDR3 has 18 residues.

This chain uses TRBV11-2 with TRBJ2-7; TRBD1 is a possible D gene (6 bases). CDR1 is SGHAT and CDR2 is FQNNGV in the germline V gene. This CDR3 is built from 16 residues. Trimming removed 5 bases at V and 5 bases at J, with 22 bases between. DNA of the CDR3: TGTGCCAGCAGCCTATCCTCCGGGACAATAGGCCACGAGCAGTACTTC. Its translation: CASSLSSGTIGHEQYF.

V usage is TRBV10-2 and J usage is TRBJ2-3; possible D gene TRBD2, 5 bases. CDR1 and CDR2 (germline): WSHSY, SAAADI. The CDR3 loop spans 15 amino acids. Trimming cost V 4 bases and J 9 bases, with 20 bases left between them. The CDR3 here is CASSGTALSRMTQYF. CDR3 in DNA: TGCGCCAGCAGTGGGACTGCCCTTTCTCGGATGACGCAGTATTTT.

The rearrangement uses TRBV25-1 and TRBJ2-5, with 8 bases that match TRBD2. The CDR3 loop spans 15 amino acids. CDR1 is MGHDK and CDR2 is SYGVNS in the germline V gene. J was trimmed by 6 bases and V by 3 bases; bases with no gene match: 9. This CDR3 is CASSDRAGDRKTQYF. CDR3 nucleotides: TGTGCCAGCAGTGATCGAGCGGGAGACAGGAAGACCCAGTACTTC.

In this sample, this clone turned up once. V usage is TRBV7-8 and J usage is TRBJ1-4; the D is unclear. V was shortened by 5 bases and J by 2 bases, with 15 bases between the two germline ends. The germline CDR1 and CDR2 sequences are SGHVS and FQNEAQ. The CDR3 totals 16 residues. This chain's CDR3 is CASSARGGLTNEKLFF. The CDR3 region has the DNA TGTGCCAGCAGCGCCCGCGGAGGTTTGACTAATGAAAAACTGTTTTTT.

In DNA form, the CDR3 reads TGTGCCAGCAGCTCTGCGGCGGGGGCCACAGATACGCAGTATTTT. Residues: CASSSAAGATDTQYF. The V call is TRBV5-6, the J call TRBJ2-3; D is perhaps TRBD2 (7 bases). With 3 bases removed from V and 2 bases from J, the gap between germline ends came to 13 bases. The germline V gene encodes CDR1 SGHDT and CDR2 YYEEEE. This CDR3 contains 15 residues. The entire variable domain, with the rest obtained from reference TRBV5-6 and TRBJ2-3, is as follows: DAGVTQSPTHLIKTRGQQVTLRCSPKSGHDTVSWYQQALGQGPQFIFQYYEEEERQRGNFPDRFSGHQFPNYSSELNVNALLLGDSALYLCASSSAAGATDTQYFGPGTRLTVL.

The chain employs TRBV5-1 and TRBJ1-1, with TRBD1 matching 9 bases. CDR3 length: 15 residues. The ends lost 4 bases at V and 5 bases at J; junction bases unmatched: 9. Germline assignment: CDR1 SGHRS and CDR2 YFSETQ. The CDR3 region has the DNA TGCGCCAGCAGCCCAACCGGACAGGGGAGGACTGAAGCTTTCTTT. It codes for CASSPTGQGRTEAFF.

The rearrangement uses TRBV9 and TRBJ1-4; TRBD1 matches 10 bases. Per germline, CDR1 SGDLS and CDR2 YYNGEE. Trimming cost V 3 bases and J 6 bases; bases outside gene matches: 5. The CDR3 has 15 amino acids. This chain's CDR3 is CASSAQTGGYEKLFF. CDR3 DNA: TGTGCCAGCAGCGCCCAGACAGGGGGCTATGAAAAACTGTTTTTT.

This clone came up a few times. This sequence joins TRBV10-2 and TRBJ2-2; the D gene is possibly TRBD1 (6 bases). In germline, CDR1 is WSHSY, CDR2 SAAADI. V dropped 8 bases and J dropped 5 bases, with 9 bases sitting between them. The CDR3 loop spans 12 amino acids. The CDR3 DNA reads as TGCGCCAGCGGACAGAGGACCGGGGAGCTGTTTTTT. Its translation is CASGQRTGELFF.